The entry below describes one T cell receptor beta chain. Its antigen is unidentified. The CDR3 runs to 12 residues. Germline V gene lookup returns CDR1 MDHEN and CDR2 SYDVKM. V was trimmed by 6 bases and J by 4 bases, leaving 9 bases between them. Libraries were prepared by immunoSEQ multiplex PCR; TCRdb keeps only in-frame clonotypes and omits some of them. The top ten hold 2.5% to 3% of the sample, which has 160,000 or so clones, approximately 90% seen once. This entry comes from a study of cytomegalovirus exposure and HLA in healthy donors. At the level of the study: The 120 or so validation repertoires and the roughly 700 first-cohort repertoires shared a platform, a later analysis reported. Findings and limits, study-wide: Clusters of TCRs from the first cohort tended to co-occur in the roughly 120 validation repertoires (as a later analysis found). The investigators catalogued 150 to 200 TCR beta chains as cytomegalovirus-associated. While the bulk of TCR sequences proved rare, some public TCRs turned up in many donors.

The chain employs TRBV28 and TRBJ1-1; D gene uncertain. Sequencing used PBMCs. This clonotype was obtained from a young man in good health and CMV-seronegative. CDR3 amino acids: CASRRLATEAFF. The CDR3 DNA follows: TGTGCCAGCAGACGTTTGGCCACTGAAGCTTTCTTT. Full variable domain (remainder filled in from reference TRBV28 and TRBJ1-1): DVKVTQSSRYLVKRTGEKVFLECVQDMDHENMFWYRQDPGLGLRLIYFSYDVKMKEKGDIPEGYSVSREKKERFSLILESASTNQTSMYLCASRRLATEAFFGQGTRLTVV.